These T cell receptor beta chains were read from a single sample in a study of cytomegalovirus exposure and HLA in healthy donors. Sequencing was performed with immunoSEQ multiplex PCR; in TCRdb, only in-frame clones are kept and a portion is missing. The sample holds under 200,000 clones, around 80% seen once. The sequencing sample was made of PBMCs. The receptor set was obtained from a woman between 50 and 59 years old in good health and CMV-seropositive. CDR3s include the opening cysteine and the closing phenylalanine or tryptophan. A D gene is named only where the DNA matches it firmly. Only some rows state a clone size, as once, few, many or a class for expanded clones.

abundance: few
d_gene: .
v_gene: TRBV11-2
j_gene: TRBJ2-4
CDR3nt: TGTGCCAGCAGCTTCGTGGGGGGAGCCAAAAACATTCAGTACTTC
CDR3aa: CASSFVGGAKNIQYF

abundance: once
d_gene: TRBD2
v_gene: TRBV19
j_gene: TRBJ2-1
CDR3nt: TGTGCCAGTAGTGCTCGACTAGCGGGGCACAATGAGCAGTTCTTC
CDR3aa: CASSARLAGHNEQFF

abundance: few
d_gene: .
v_gene: TRBV7-2
j_gene: TRBJ1-1
CDR3nt: TGTGCCAGCAGCTATCCCGCGGCTAACACTGAAGCTTTCTTT
CDR3aa: CASSYPAANTEAFF

abundance: few
d_gene: .
v_gene: TRBV7-9
j_gene: TRBJ1-1
CDR3nt: TGTGCCAGCAGCTTAGTGGGGGAGGGGACTGAAGCTTTCTTT
CDR3aa: CASSLVGEGTEAFF

abundance: .
d_gene: TRBD1
v_gene: TRBV6-5
j_gene: TRBJ1-3
CDR3nt: TGTGCCAGCAGAAATACAGGGGGCTCTGGAAACACCATATATTTT
CDR3aa: CASRNTGGSGNTIYF

abundance: .
d_gene: .
v_gene: TRBV11-3
j_gene: TRBJ2-1
CDR3nt: TGTGCCAGCAGCACAGAGGGCGGGTACCCCTACAATGAGCAGTTCTTC
CDR3aa: CASSTEGGYPYNEQFF

abundance: .
d_gene: TRBD2
v_gene: TRBV5-1
j_gene: TRBJ2-1
CDR3nt: TGCGCCAGCAGCTTACTCACTAGCGGGGGGTTATACAATGAGCAGTTCTTC
CDR3aa: CASSLLTSGGLYNEQFF

abundance: .
d_gene: TRBD1
v_gene: TRBV4-3
j_gene: TRBJ1-2
CDR3nt: TGCGCCAGCAGCCCCGGGGGACAGGGGTTCTATGGCTACACCTTC
CDR3aa: CASSPGGQGFYGYTF

abundance: .
d_gene: .
v_gene: TRBV7-2
j_gene: TRBJ2-3
CDR3nt: TGTGCCAGCAGCTTAGAGGTCAGGGTCACAGATACGCAGTATTTT
CDR3aa: CASSLEVRVTDTQYF

abundance: few
d_gene: .
v_gene: TRBV4-3
j_gene: TRBJ2-3
CDR3nt: TGCGCCAGCAGCCAAGTCCGGATCAGGGATACGCAGTATTTT
CDR3aa: CASSQVRIRDTQYF

abundance: few
d_gene: .
v_gene: TRBV6-1
j_gene: TRBJ2-3
CDR3nt: TGTGCCAGCAGTGCGCAGGGGTATCGAAGCACAGATACGCAGTATTTT
CDR3aa: CASSAQGYRSTDTQYF

abundance: .
d_gene: TRBD1
v_gene: TRBV6-1
j_gene: TRBJ1-2
CDR3nt: TGTGCCAGCAACCGACAGGGGACCTCTGGCTACACCTTC
CDR3aa: CASNRQGTSGYTF

abundance: .
d_gene: .
v_gene: TRBV5-4
j_gene: TRBJ2-7
CDR3nt: TGTGCCAGCAGCCTTCCAGACAGGGCGGGGTACGAGCAGTACTTC
CDR3aa: CASSLPDRAGYEQYF